This TCR beta chain derives from a study of blood T cell repertoires in COVID-19. Study details: COVID-19 samples from acute and convalescent phases originated in the United States, Italy and Spain. T cells, B-cell-depleted T cells, or PBMCs provided the cDNA or gDNA that served as material.

Generated by immunoSEQ multiplex PCR, the TCRdb table keeps only in-frame clones and is missing some. The sample lists 150,000 to 200,000 clones, approximately 85% occurring once. The germline V and J ends were trimmed by 6 bases and 3 bases, with 9 bases remaining between them. Germline values: CDR1 MNHEY, CDR2 SVGAGI. CDR3 length equals 13 residues. The clonotype comes from a man aged 55 to 70 with acute or convalescent COVID-19. This chain uses TRBV6-5 with TRBJ2-1; D might be TRBD2 (6 bases). The sample comprised peripheral blood. The DNA of the CDR3 is TGTGCCAGCAGGTGGAGGGGCTACAATGAGCAGTTCTTC. Its protein is CASRWRGYNEQFF.